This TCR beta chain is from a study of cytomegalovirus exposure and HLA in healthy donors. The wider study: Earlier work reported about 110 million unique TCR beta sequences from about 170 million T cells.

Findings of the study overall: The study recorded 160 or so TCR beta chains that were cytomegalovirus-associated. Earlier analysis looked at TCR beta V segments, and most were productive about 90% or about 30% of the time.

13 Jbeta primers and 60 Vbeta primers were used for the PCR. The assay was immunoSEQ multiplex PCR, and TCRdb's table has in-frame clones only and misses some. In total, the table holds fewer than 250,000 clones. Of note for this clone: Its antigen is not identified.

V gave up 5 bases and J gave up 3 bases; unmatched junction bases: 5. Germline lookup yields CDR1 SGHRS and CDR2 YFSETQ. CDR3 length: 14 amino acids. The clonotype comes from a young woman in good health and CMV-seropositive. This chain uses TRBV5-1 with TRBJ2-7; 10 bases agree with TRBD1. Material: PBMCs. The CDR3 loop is CASRAGQGNYEQYF. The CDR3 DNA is TGCGCCAGCAGGGCGGGACAGGGGAACTACGAGCAGTACTTC.